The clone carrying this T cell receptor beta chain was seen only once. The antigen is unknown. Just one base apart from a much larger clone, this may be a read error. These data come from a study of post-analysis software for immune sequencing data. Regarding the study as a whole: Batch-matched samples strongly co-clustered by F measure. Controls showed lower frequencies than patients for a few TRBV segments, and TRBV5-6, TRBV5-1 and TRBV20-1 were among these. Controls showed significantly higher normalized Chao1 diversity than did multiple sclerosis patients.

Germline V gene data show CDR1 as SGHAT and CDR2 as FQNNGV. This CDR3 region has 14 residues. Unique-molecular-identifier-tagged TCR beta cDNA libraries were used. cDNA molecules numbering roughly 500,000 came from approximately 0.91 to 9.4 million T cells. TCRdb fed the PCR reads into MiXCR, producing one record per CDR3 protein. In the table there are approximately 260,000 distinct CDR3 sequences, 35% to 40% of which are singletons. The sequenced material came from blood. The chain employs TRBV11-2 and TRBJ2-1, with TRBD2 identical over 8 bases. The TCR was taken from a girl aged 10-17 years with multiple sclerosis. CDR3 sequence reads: CANSLPGTSLEQFF. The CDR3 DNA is TGTGCCAACAGCTTACCCGGGACTAGTCTTGAGCAGTTCTTC.